Below are 10 T cell receptor beta chains sequenced from a single sample in a study of blood T cells in healthy people across ages. The authors ran a second PCR of roughly 6 to 12 cycles using a sample-barcoded 5' primer and a J-beta primer mix. From the 5' RACE reads, TCRdb called clonotypes with MiXCR, one entry per CDR3 protein. The sample carries some 940,000 distinct CDR3 sequences, 25% to 35% recorded once. These records were also assigned to another study, of T cells of mothers and their children.

What was sequenced was blood. These receptors all stem from a middle-aged woman in good health.

The J gene is TRBJ2-2, the V gene TRBV11-2; D is unclear. This CDR3 region has 15 residues. Trimming pared 1 base from V and 7 bases from J, leaving 13 bases between. CDR1 is SGHAT and CDR2 is FQNNGV in the germline V gene. The CDR3 DNA reads as TGTGCCAGCAGCTTAGTCCCCGCTACGGGCGGGGAGCTGTTTTTT. It codes for CASSLVPATGGELFF.

This chain joins TRBV4-1 and TRBJ2-1; 8 bases align to TRBD2. Trimming cost V 0 bases and J 8 bases; bases outside gene matches: 12. CDR1 is MGHRA and CDR2 is YSYEKL in the germline V gene. CDR3 length: 17 amino acids. The CDR3 is CASSQDQRLAMSHEQFF. CDR3 nucleotide sequence: TGCGCCAGCAGCCAAGATCAGCGACTAGCGATGAGCCATGAGCAGTTCTTC.

This clonotype came up many times. The V call is TRBV5-5, the J call TRBJ1-6, with D unresolved. CDR3 length equals 16 residues. The germline gives CDR1 SGHKS, CDR2 YYEKEE (reference sequence). Trimming removed 0 bases from V and 7 bases from J, with 14 bases in between. The CDR3 DNA follows: TGTGCCAGCAGCTTGGGTTACGGCAGGCAGAATTCACCCCTCCACTTT. It codes for CASSLGYGRQNSPLHF. The full variable domain, its missing parts supplied by reference TRBV5-5 and TRBJ1-6, is DAGVTQSPTHLIKTRGQQVTLRCSPISGHKSVSWYQQVLGQGPQFIFQYYEKEERGRGNFPDRFSARQFPNYSSELNVNALLLGDSALYLCASSLGYGRQNSPLHFGNGTRLTVT.

The chain has TRBV6-1 and TRBJ1-5; D perhaps matches TRBD1 (5 bases). Trimming took 6 bases from V and 3 from J, leaving 12 bases between them. CDR3 length: 14 residues. Germline V gene sequence: CDR1 MNHNS, CDR2 SASEGT. The CDR3 DNA reads as TGTGCCAGCAGGGGTGGGGCCGTCAATCAGCCCCAGCATTTT. Its protein product is CASRGGAVNQPQHF.

This chain connects TRBV6-5 to TRBJ2-1; D may be TRBD2 (5 bases). The ends were cut back, 2 bases at V and 7 bases at J, with 15 bases in the middle. Per the germline V gene, CDR1 is MNHEY and CDR2 is SVGAGI. CDR3 length equals 15 residues. CDR3 loop: CASSYLLTGGNEQFF. DNA of the CDR3: TGTGCCAGCAGTTACCTTTTGACCGGCGGGAATGAGCAGTTCTTC.

This clonotype was seen only a few times. The chain uses TRBV6-6 and TRBJ2-2; weak D call: TRBD2 (5 bases). CDR1 is MNHNY and CDR2 is SVGAGI in the germline V gene (reference sequence). This CDR3 region has 17 residues. Trimming removed 4 bases at V and 2 bases at J, with 17 bases between. The CDR3 region is CASSSRRTSPNTGELFF. CDR3 coding DNA: TGTGCCAGCAGTTCCAGGAGGACGAGCCCTAACACCGGGGAGCTGTTTTTT.

The chain recombines TRBV20-1 with TRBJ2-7; the match to TRBD1 covers 7 bases. V lost 1 base and J lost 6; bases outside the gene matches: 12. Germline-derived CDR1 and CDR2 are DFQATT and SNEGSKA (reference sequence). The CDR3 length is 15 residues. DNA of the CDR3: TGCAGTGCTAGAGTTTACCTTGACAGGGAAGGCGAGCAGTACTTC. Residues: CSARVYLDREGEQYF.

The chain is built from TRBV20-1 and TRBJ2-7; 7 bases fit TRBD1. This CDR3 is built from 14 residues. J gave up 5 bases and V 4 bases, and 11 bases lay outside the gene matches. CDR1 DFQATT and CDR2 SNEGSKA come from the germline V gene (reference sequence). The CDR3 DNA reads TGCAGTGCTAACGTACAGGGGACCAGGCACGAGCAGTACTTC. This codes for CSANVQGTRHEQYF.

This chain uses TRBV3-1 with TRBJ1-1; no firm D call. V was trimmed by 8 bases and J by 3 bases, leaving 19 bases between them. This CDR3 is 15 amino acids long. CDR1 is LGHDT and CDR2 is YNNKEL in the germline V gene (reference sequence). CDR3 nucleotides: TGTGCCAGCGTAAAGGGAGATTATTTGGACACTGAAGCTTTCTTT. It specifies CASVKGDYLDTEAFF.

CDR3 region: CASSSSDRLGSGYTF. For the CDR3, the DNA is TGTGCCAGCAGCTCCTCGGACAGGCTGGGTAGTGGCTACACCTTC. This sequence joins TRBV7-2 and TRBJ1-2; the match to TRBD1 covers 7 bases. Germline CDR1 reads SGHTA; CDR2 reads FQGNSA. This CDR3 has 15 amino acids. J lost 7 bases, V lost 4 bases, and 12 bases had no gene match.